The following is a T cell receptor beta chain sequence with its context. The V and J ends lost 4 bases and 4 bases respectively, with 16 bases between them. Germline V lookup: CDR1 LGHNA, CDR2 YNFKEQ. CDR3 length equals 16 residues. Here immunoSEQ multiplex PCR was the method, and the copy in TCRdb shows in-frame clones only, minus some. Of tens of thousands of clones listed, more than 65% were seen once; the top ten hold approximately 28%. This sample is part of a study of STAT5B mutations in CD4+ large granular lymphocyte leukemia. The genes are TRBV4-2 and TRBJ2-2, with a possible D match to TRBD1 (5 bases). The clonotype was recovered from a human donor in good health. The material sequenced was CD4+ T cells from blood buffy coats. This chain's CDR3 is CASSRIRAQGTGELFF. CDR3 DNA: TGTGCCAGCAGCCGGATTCGGGCCCAGGGCACCGGGGAGCTGTTTTTT.